The 18 T cell receptor beta chains listed next were all sequenced from one sample in a study of blood T cell repertoires in COVID-19. Libraries were prepared by immunoSEQ multiplex PCR; TCRdb keeps only in-frame clonotypes and omits some of them. This sample has tens of thousands of clones, with about 86% found just once. The sample was peripheral blood. The receptors here all came from a human donor in a cohort sampled during active COVID-19.

This clone has more than one count but fewer than ten. The gene calls are TRBV7-9 and TRBJ2-7, with 8 bases lining up with TRBD2. Germline assignment: CDR1 SEHNR and CDR2 FQNEAQ (reference sequence). Trimming took 5 bases from V and 5 from J; bases not matched to a gene: 5. CDR3 length: 13 amino acids. The CDR3 spells CASSRREGHEQYF. The CDR3 nucleotides read TGTGCCAGCAGCCGCCGGGAGGGCCACGAGCAGTACTTC.

The chain has TRBV5-4 and TRBJ2-3; TRBD1 matches at 7 bases. Unmatched junction bases numbered 4, after V lost 1 base and J lost 5 bases. CDR1 is SGHNT and CDR2 is YYREEE in the germline V gene (reference sequence). This CDR3 is 14 amino acids long. The CDR3, as DNA: TGTGCCAGCAGCTTGCCACAGGGGCAAGATACGCAGTATTTT. This translates into CASSLPQGQDTQYF.

The genes are TRBV19 and TRBJ2-1; D ambiguous. V was trimmed by 2 bases and J by 0 bases, leaving 8 bases between them. The CDR3 has 15 residues. Germline CDR1 and CDR2: LNHDA and SQIVND (reference sequence). CDR3 sequence: CASSISWSSYNEQFF. For the CDR3, the DNA is TGTGCCAGTAGTATATCGTGGAGCTCCTACAATGAGCAGTTCTTC.

The chain employs TRBV18 and TRBJ2-5, with 7 positions matching TRBD1. V was clipped by 1 base and J by 6 bases; unmatched bases: 2. CDR1 and CDR2 from the germline V gene are KGHSH and LQKENI. CDR3 size: 13 residues. CDR3 nucleotide sequence: TGTGCCAGCTCACCACAGGGGGCGAAGACCCAGTACTTC. This encodes CASSPQGAKTQYF.

The chain employs TRBV21-1 and TRBJ1-2; TRBD1, the D gene given by the table, was not confirmed from the DNA. TRBV21-1 is shown as a pseudogene. The CDR3 length is 14 residues. The chain's CDR3 is CASRHLQGRRSYTF. CDR3 nucleotides: TGTGCCAGTCGCCACCTACAGGGGCGCCGGTCTTACACCTTC.

The V gene is TRBV5-4, the J gene TRBJ2-6; D is perhaps TRBD1 (6 bases). Trimming removed 5 bases from V and 2 bases from J, with 11 bases in between. Germline lookup yields CDR1 SGHNT and CDR2 YYREEE (reference sequence). This CDR3 spans 15 amino acids. CDR3 loop: CASRATGTGANVLTF. As DNA, the CDR3 is TGTGCCAGCAGAGCGACAGGAACTGGGGCCAACGTCCTGACTTTC. Full variable domain (outside the CDR3, taken from reference TRBV5-4 and TRBJ2-6): ETGVTQSPTHLIKTRGQQVTLRCSSQSGHNTVSWYQQALGQGPQFIFQYYREEENGRGNFPPRFSGLQFPNYSSELNVNALELDDSALYLCASRATGTGANVLTFGAGSRLTVL.

The gene calls are TRBV14 and TRBJ1-5, with TRBD1 matching 7 bases. The CDR3 contains 17 residues. Unmatched junction bases numbered 11, after V lost 2 bases and J lost 4 bases. The V gene's germline CDR1 is SGHDN and CDR2 FVKESK. The CDR3 region is CASSQPNGQGVNQPQHF. DNA for the CDR3: TGTGCCAGCAGCCAACCAAACGGGCAGGGGGTGAATCAGCCCCAGCATTTT.

In this sample, this clone turned up once. V is TRBV6-1 and J is TRBJ2-5, with 7 positions matching TRBD1. The V and J ends lost 4 bases and 1 base, in that order; junction bases with no gene match: 15. This CDR3 has 18 amino acids. Germline loops: CDR1 MNHNS, CDR2 SASEGT. The CDR3 sequence: CASSADPPGQSPQETQYF. The CDR3 DNA sequence: TGTGCCAGCAGTGCCGACCCTCCGGGACAGAGCCCCCAAGAGACCCAGTACTTC.

The chain joins TRBV2 to TRBJ2-1; 12 bases match TRBD2. Per germline, CDR1 SNHLY and CDR2 FYNNEI. The CDR3 has 19 amino acids. V dropped 7 bases and J dropped 0; count of bases not matched to a gene: 13. This chain's CDR3 is CASNYPTSGGYSSYNEQFF. In DNA, the CDR3 is TGTGCCAGCAACTACCCGACTAGCGGGGGCTACAGCTCCTACAATGAGCAGTTCTTC.

This clone is a singleton in its sample. This chain uses TRBV6-6 with TRBJ1-5, with D unclear. With 6 bases removed from V and 5 bases from J, the gap between germline ends came to 14 bases. CDR1 MNHNY and CDR2 SVGAGI come from the germline V gene (reference sequence). This CDR3 spans 14 amino acids. The DNA of the CDR3 is TGTGCCAGCAGCTCACTTGGGAGGGATCAGCCCCAGCATTTT. Translated, it gives CASSSLGRDQPQHF.

The V and J genes are TRBV4-3 and TRBJ2-2; no firm D call. There are 17 residues in the CDR3. Germline-derived CDR1 and CDR2 are LGHNA and YSLEER. Trimming took off 2 bases at V and 1 base at J, with 14 bases between the two ends. Here the CDR3 DNA reads TGCGCCAGCAGCCAATGGTTCTTGCGGAGGAACACCGGGGAGCTGTTTTTT. It translates to CASSQWFLRRNTGELFF.

The chain combines TRBV18 with TRBJ2-2, with D possibly being TRBD2 (6 bases). Germline V gives CDR1 KGHSH, CDR2 LQKENI. V was cut by 0 bases and J by 4 bases, with 6 bases left in between. The CDR3 extends over 14 amino acids. CDR3 in amino acids: CASSPPGGTGELFF. In nucleotides, the CDR3 is TGTGCCAGCTCACCACCGGGAGGCACCGGGGAGCTGTTTTTT.

J is TRBJ2-5 and V is TRBV12-3 or TRBV12-4; possible D gene TRBD2, 5 bases. The V end lost 2 bases, the J end lost 5 bases, and 9 bases lay between the germline ends. This CDR3 contains 13 residues. The CDR3 region has the DNA TGTGCCAGCAGTTTAAACCGAGGGGAGACCCAGTACTTC. Its translation: CASSLNRGETQYF.

In DNA, the CDR3 is TGTGCCAGCAGCTTATTGGGGGGGGGTGAGACCCAGTACTTC. It yields the protein CASSLLGGGETQYF. The genes are TRBV7-3 and TRBJ2-5; 7 positions match TRBD2. With 2 bases clipped from V and 5 bases from J, the junction kept 5 bases outside the gene matches. Per the germline V gene, CDR1 is SGHTA and CDR2 is FQGTGA. This CDR3 region has 14 residues. The variable domain in full, with the rest retrieved from reference TRBV7-3 and TRBJ2-5, is GAGVSQTPSNKVTEKGKYVELRCDPISGHTALYWYRQSLGQGPEFLIYFQGTGAADDSGLPNDRFFAVRPEGSVSTLKIQRTERGDSAVYLCASSLLGGGETQYFGPGTRLLVL.

The V and J genes are TRBV3-1 (or the pseudogene TRBV3-2) and TRBJ2-2; no clear D gene. Germline CDR1 LGHDT, CDR2 YNNKEL (reference sequence). V gave up 11 bases and J gave up 3 bases, with 10 bases separating them. The CDR3 has 12 residues. The CDR3 is CAASPDTGELFF. DNA of the CDR3: TGTGCCGCGTCCCCGGACACCGGGGAGCTGTTTTTT.

The chain is built from TRBV7-2 and TRBJ2-1; 9 nucleotides line up with TRBD1. The CDR3 extends over 15 amino acids. The germline CDR1 and CDR2 sequences are SGHTA and FQGNSA. J gave up 5 bases and V 7 bases, and 9 bases lay outside the gene matches. The CDR3 here is CASIDPGTGNNEQFF. CDR3 coding DNA: TGTGCCAGCATCGACCCCGGGACAGGGAACAATGAGCAGTTCTTC.

The DNA of the CDR3 is TGCGCCAGCAGCTCGTCTAGCGGGGGTACCTGGGAGCTGTTTTTT. Its protein is CASSSSSGGTWELFF. V and J are TRBV5-1 and TRBJ2-2; 10 bases match TRBD2. Per germline, CDR1 SGHRS and CDR2 YFSETQ. The V segment lost 3 bases and the J segment 9 bases; nucleotides outside the gene matches: 8. The CDR3 covers 15 residues.

The chain links TRBV6-5 to TRBJ1-5; no definite D call. The V gene's germline CDR1 is MNHEY and CDR2 SVGAGI. Trimming took off 7 bases at V and 7 bases at J, with 8 bases between the two ends. CDR3 length: 11 residues. The CDR3 sequence is CASNRGQPQHF. The CDR3 bases are TGTGCCAGCAACCGGGGACAGCCCCAGCATTTT.